Detailed here is one T cell receptor (beta chain). Its antigen is undetermined. This sample is part of a study of blood T cells in healthy people across ages. A second roughly 6 to 11 cycle PCR used barcoded and J-beta primers. Unique molecular identifiers of 12 random nucleotides labeled each cDNA. TCRdb itself ran the 5' RACE reads through MiXCR, one entry per CDR3 protein. The table records around 1.5 million distinct CDR3 sequences, roughly 59% of them present only once. Whole-study results and caveats: A strong correlation was seen between TCR beta diversity and naive T cell percentage.

Drawing of peripheral blood yielded 7.5 to 10 milliliters from each donor. Germline V lookup: CDR1 ENHRY, CDR2 SYGVKD. The CDR3 is 13 amino acids. With 5 bases removed from V and 0 bases from J, the gap between germline ends came to 5 bases. The TCR was taken from a man younger than 35 in good health. Sequences were obtained from blood. The chain combines TRBV10-3 with TRBJ1-5; D uncertain. CDR3 DNA: TGTGCCATCAGTTCGGATAGCAATCAGCCCCAGCATTTT. Encoded protein: CAISSDSNQPQHF.